Below, one TCR beta chain is given with its context. This table comes from immunoSEQ multiplex PCR, and its TCRdb copy is limited to in-frame clones, with some not included. The table lists about 29,000 clones, around 90% of them singletons. The sample is drawn from a study of T cells in tuberculosis. The wider study: IGRA-negative adolescents, IGRA-positive adolescents with latent tuberculosis and adults with active tuberculosis formed this South African cohort.

Germline CDR1 is SGHRS and CDR2 is YFSETQ. The CDR3 consists of 15 residues. With V trimmed by 2 bases and J by 4 bases, 4 bases remained unmatched. The chain uses TRBV5-1 and TRBJ2-1, with 9 bases identical to TRBD2. The sequence came from a donor between 10 and 35 years old with latent tuberculosis or without tuberculosis infection. What was sequenced was PBMCs. Here the CDR3 reads CASSLSGGSYNEQFF. DNA for the CDR3: TGCGCCAGCAGCTTAAGCGGGGGGTCATACAATGAGCAGTTCTTC.